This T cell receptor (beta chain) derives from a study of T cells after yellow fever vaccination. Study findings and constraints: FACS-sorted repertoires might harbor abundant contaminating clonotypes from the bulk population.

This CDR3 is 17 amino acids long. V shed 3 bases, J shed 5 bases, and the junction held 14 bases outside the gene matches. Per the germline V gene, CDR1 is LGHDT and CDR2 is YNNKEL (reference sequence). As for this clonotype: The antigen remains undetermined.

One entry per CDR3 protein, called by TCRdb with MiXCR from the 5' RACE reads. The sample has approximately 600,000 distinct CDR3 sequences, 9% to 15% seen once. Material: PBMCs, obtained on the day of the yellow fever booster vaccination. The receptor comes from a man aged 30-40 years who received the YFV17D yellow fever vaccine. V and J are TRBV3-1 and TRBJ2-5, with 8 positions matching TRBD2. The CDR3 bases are TGTGCCAGCAGCCACCGCGTCGGGACTAGGAGCCTGGAGACCCAGTACTTC. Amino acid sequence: CASSHRVGTRSLETQYF.